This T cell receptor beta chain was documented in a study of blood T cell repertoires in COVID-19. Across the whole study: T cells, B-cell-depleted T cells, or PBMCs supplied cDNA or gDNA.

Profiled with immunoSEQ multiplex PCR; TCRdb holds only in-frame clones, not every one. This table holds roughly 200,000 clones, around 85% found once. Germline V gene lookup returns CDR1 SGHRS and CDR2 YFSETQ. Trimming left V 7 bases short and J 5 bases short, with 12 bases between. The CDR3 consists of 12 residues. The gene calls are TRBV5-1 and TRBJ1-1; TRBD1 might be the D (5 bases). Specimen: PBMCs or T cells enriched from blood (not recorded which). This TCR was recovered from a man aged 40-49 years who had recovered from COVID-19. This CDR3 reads CASGRQGTEAFF. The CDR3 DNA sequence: TGCGCCAGCGGCCGTCAGGGAACTGAAGCTTTCTTT.